This T cell receptor beta chain was captured by sequencing in a study of beta chain features in type 1 diabetes. This CDR3 contains 14 residues. The V gene end was trimmed by 1 base and the J gene end by 7 bases; junction bases not matched to a gene: 4. CDR1 and CDR2 from the germline V gene are SEHNR and FQNEAQ (reference sequence). Overall study findings and caveats: VDJ junctions in type 1 diabetes patients carried more deletions and fewer insertions.

Expressed TCRB transcripts were sequenced because the isolated RNA had all been reverse transcribed beforehand. TCRdb's copy holds only in-frame clones and misses some; the assay was immunoSEQ multiplex PCR. The sample has around 400,000 clones, approximately 16% seen once. Remarks on this clone: What it binds is not known.

This clonotype was obtained from a woman between 18 and 29 years old in good health. The gene calls are TRBV7-9 and TRBJ2-5; 9 bases line up with TRBD2. The material sequenced was naive CD4+ T cells from blood. The CDR3 bases are TGTGCCAGCAGCTTAGGACTAGCGGTCGGGACCCAGTACTTC. Amino acid sequence: CASSLGLAVGTQYF.